The present entry profiles one T cell receptor beta chain with its context. This entry belongs to a study of T cell changes during pregnancy in multiple sclerosis. Sequencing was performed with immunoSEQ multiplex PCR; in TCRdb, only in-frame clones are kept and a portion is missing. The top ten clones hold less than 4% of a sample with tens of thousands of clones, roughly nine tenths of them seen once. Specimen: CD8+ T cells from peripheral blood mononuclear cells, collected before pregnancy. The sequence came from a female donor with multiple sclerosis, enrolled in a pregnancy study.

CDR3 nucleotides: TGCAGCGTTGATGGTGGAGGGGGCGAAGAGCAGTACTTC. It yields the protein CSVDGGGGEEQYF. The V and J genes are TRBV29-1 and TRBJ2-7, with D maybe TRBD1 (7 bases). This CDR3 contains 13 residues. Per germline, CDR1 SQVTM and CDR2 ANQGSEA. Trimming cost V 3 bases and J 7 bases, with 16 bases left between them.